This TCR beta chain came from a study of CD8 T cells in ankylosing spondylitis. The CDR3 runs to 16 residues. The germline V and J ends were trimmed by 6 bases and 9 bases, with 21 bases remaining between them. The germline V gene has CDR1 MNHNS and CDR2 SASEGT. Making use of molecular barcodes, quantitative 5'-RACE generated TCR beta libraries. TCRdb redid the calling of the 5' RACE reads with MiXCR, one entry per CDR3 protein. This sample has some 200,000 distinct CDR3 sequences; 9.5% to 15% occur once, and the top ten carry 16%. Notes on this clonotype: Its antigen is not identified.

Study-wide points: There was a TCR beta motif, made of eight highly homologous variants, that appeared characteristic of ankylosing spondylitis blood. Disease-linked clones had a CD8+ phenotype and relatively low frequency in peripheral blood. Matched ankylosing spondylitis synovial fluid reportedly showed significant enrichment of disease-linked clones.

Material for sequencing was blood, either unsorted or a sorted T cell fraction (not recorded which). This chain uses TRBV6-1 with TRBJ1-6; weak D call: TRBD1 (6 bases). The receptor was derived from a male donor with ankylosing spondylitis or in good health (not recorded which). The CDR3 sequence is CASSGDNSVSGSPLHF. DNA of the CDR3: TGTGCCAGCAGCGGGGACAACAGCGTGTCGGGTTCACCCCTCCACTTT.